The 4 T cell receptor beta chains below were found in one sample sequenced in a study of blood T cells in healthy people across ages (dated by TCRdb to the mid-2010s). Receptor libraries were prepared by 5' RACE. The listed sequencing device is Illumina HiSeq 2500. The second PCR ran for roughly 6 to 11 cycles and used a J-beta primer mix along with a sample-barcoded 5' primer. TCRdb ran its own pipeline on the public reads, namely fastp trimming at Q25 and MiXCR clone calling, and kept in-frame beta chains. Every entry covers one CDR3 protein and lists the most common genes and DNA from its rows. The sample yields about a million distinct CDR3 sequences; roughly 48% were counted once. Around 15% of the sample comes from the top ten. Material for sequencing was blood. The receptors were sampled from a young man in good health.

This clonotype has just a few counts. This chain links TRBV7-9 with TRBJ1-2; 7 bases are a match to TRBD1. Germline V CDR1 and CDR2: SEHNR, FQNEAQ (reference sequence). V gave up 4 bases and J gave up 5 bases; unmatched junction bases: 7. The CDR3 is made up of 14 amino acids. Written as DNA, the CDR3 is TGTGCCAGCAGCTCCGGGACAGACATTTATGGCTACACCTTC. Translating gives CASSSGTDIYGYTF.

The rearrangement joins TRBV4-3 to TRBJ2-4; D might be TRBD2 (6 bases). The J call may be mistaken, given a closer DNA end match to TRBJ2-7. Germline loops: CDR1 LGHNA, CDR2 YSLEER. The CDR3 sequence is 15 residues long. The CDR3 coding sequence is TGCGCCAGCAGCCAAGGAGGAGGGTCACTCTACGAGCAGTACTTC. Amino acid sequence: CASSQGGGSLYEQYF.

The gene calls are TRBV11-3 and TRBJ1-6; D is undetermined. The CDR3 spans 14 residues. Germline CDR1 SGHNT, CDR2 YENEEA. Between the trimmed V and J ends, which lost 1 base and 8 bases, there was a span of 9 bases. For the CDR3, the DNA is TGTGCCAGCAGCTTAGGTCAAATTGATTCACCCCTCCACTTT. This encodes CASSLGQIDSPLHF. Full variable domain (missing parts from reference TRBV11-3 and TRBJ1-6): EAGVVQSPRYKIIEKKQPVAFWCNPISGHNTLYWYLQNLGQGPELLIRYENEEAVDDSQLPKDRFSAERLKGVDSTLKIQPAELGDSAVYLCASSLGQIDSPLHFGNGTRLTVT.

This clonotype has just a few counts. This chain links TRBV7-2 with TRBJ2-5; D possibly corresponds to TRBD2 (7 bases). This CDR3 is 14 amino acids long. Trimming left V 2 bases short and J 5 bases short, with 12 bases between. Germline CDR1 reads SGHTA; CDR2 reads FQGNSA. The CDR3 here is CASSLFGGAETQYF. CDR3 nucleotides: TGTGCCAGCAGCTTATTTGGGGGGGCGGAGACCCAGTACTTC.